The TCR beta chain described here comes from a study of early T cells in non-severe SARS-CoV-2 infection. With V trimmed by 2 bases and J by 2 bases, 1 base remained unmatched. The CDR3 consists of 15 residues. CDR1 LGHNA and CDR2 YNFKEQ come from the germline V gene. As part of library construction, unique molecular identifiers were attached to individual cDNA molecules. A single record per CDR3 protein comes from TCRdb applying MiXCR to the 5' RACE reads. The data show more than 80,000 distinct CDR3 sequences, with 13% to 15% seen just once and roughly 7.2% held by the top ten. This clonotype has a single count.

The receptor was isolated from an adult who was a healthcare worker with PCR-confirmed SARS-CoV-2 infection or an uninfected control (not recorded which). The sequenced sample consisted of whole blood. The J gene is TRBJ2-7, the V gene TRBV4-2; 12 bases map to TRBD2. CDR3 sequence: CASSQRLAGAYEQYF. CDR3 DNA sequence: TGTGCCAGCAGCCAAAGACTAGCGGGAGCCTACGAGCAGTACTTC.